The 8 T cell receptor beta chains in this list originate from one sample, sequenced in a study of beta chain features in type 1 diabetes. All of the isolated RNA was reverse transcribed, so expressed TCRB transcripts were sequenced. Repertoires were generated with immunoSEQ multiplex PCR, while TCRdb's copy carries only in-frame clones and drops some. This sample carries around 300,000 clones, approximately 8.1% of them seen once, and the ten largest clones take roughly 1%. The sample was central memory CD4+ T cells from blood. These TCRs come from a woman aged 18-30 years in good health.

This clone has only a few counts. The chain uses TRBV10-3 and TRBJ1-5, with D possibly matching TRBD1 (5 bases). Trimming pared 7 bases from V and 1 base from J, leaving 8 bases between. The CDR3 is 13 amino acids. The germline V gene has CDR1 ENHRY and CDR2 SYGVKD. For the CDR3, the DNA is TGTGCCATCAAAGCAGGGAGCAATCAGCCCCAGCATTTT. Translating gives CAIKAGSNQPQHF.

This clone was seen a few times. V and J are TRBV9 and TRBJ2-1, with unresolved D. From germline, CDR1 is SGDLS and CDR2 YYNGEE. This CDR3 has 17 residues. V dropped 1 base and J dropped 0 bases, with 14 bases sitting between them. In nucleotides, the CDR3 is TGTGCCAGCAGCGTACTTCCCCTTGTTAGCTCCTACAATGAGCAGTTCTTC. Its protein is CASSVLPLVSSYNEQFF.

The chain joins TRBV5-1 to TRBJ1-6, with a weak D call TRBD1 (6 bases). The CDR3 sequence is 22 residues long. Looked up from germline, CDR1 is SGHRS and CDR2 is YFSETQ. Trimming removed 1 base at V and 0 bases at J, with 26 bases between. The CDR3 sequence is CASSLKPSESPGASSYNSPLHF. The CDR3 nucleotides are TGCGCCAGCAGCTTGAAACCTTCGGAGTCGCCAGGGGCGAGCTCCTATAATTCACCCCTCCACTTT.

This clone was detected only a few times. The rearrangement joins TRBV28 to TRBJ1-5; the match to TRBD1 covers 9 bases. Trimming removed 11 bases from V and 5 bases from J; junction bases left unmatched: 4. CDR1 is MDHEN and CDR2 is SYDVKM in the germline V gene. The CDR3 is 12 amino acids. The CDR3 here is CAAQGAHQPQHF. The CDR3 coding sequence is TGTGCCGCACAGGGGGCCCATCAGCCCCAGCATTTT.

The chain has TRBV20-1 and TRBJ2-1; D might be TRBD1 (5 bases). This CDR3 comprises 11 residues. Trimming left V 5 bases short and J 12 bases short, with 14 bases between. Germline lookup yields CDR1 DFQATT and CDR2 SNEGSKA (reference sequence). This chain's CDR3 is CSASRARGQFF. CDR3 nucleotides: TGCAGTGCTTCCCGAGCAAGGGGGCAGTTCTTC.

The chain combines TRBV11-2 with TRBJ1-1; 7 nucleotides match TRBD1. CDR1 is SGHAT and CDR2 is FQNNGV in the germline V gene. The CDR3 consists of 14 residues. Trimming cost V 4 bases and J 4 bases; bases outside gene matches: 6. Here the CDR3 reads CASSSTGAGTEAFF. DNA of the CDR3: TGTGCCAGCAGCTCCACAGGGGCCGGCACTGAAGCTTTCTTT.

The chain joins TRBV5-1 to TRBJ2-7; D possibly matches TRBD1 or TRBD2 (6 bases each). The CDR3 runs 13 residues. Germline CDR1 reads SGHRS; CDR2 reads YFSETQ. Trimming left V 4 bases short and J 3 bases short, with 11 bases between. CDR3 residues: CASSGGTFYEQYF. CDR3 in DNA: TGCGCCAGCAGCGGAGGGACATTCTACGAGCAGTACTTC.

This chain joins TRBV7-2 and TRBJ1-2; the match to TRBD1 covers 8 bases. There are 16 residues in the CDR3. J was trimmed by 7 bases and V by 1 base; bases with no gene match: 11. Germline CDR1 is SGHTA and CDR2 is FQGNSA. CDR3 loop: CASSLDPQQGVFGYTF. The CDR3 DNA follows: TGTGCCAGCAGCTTAGACCCGCAACAGGGGGTTTTTGGCTACACCTTC.